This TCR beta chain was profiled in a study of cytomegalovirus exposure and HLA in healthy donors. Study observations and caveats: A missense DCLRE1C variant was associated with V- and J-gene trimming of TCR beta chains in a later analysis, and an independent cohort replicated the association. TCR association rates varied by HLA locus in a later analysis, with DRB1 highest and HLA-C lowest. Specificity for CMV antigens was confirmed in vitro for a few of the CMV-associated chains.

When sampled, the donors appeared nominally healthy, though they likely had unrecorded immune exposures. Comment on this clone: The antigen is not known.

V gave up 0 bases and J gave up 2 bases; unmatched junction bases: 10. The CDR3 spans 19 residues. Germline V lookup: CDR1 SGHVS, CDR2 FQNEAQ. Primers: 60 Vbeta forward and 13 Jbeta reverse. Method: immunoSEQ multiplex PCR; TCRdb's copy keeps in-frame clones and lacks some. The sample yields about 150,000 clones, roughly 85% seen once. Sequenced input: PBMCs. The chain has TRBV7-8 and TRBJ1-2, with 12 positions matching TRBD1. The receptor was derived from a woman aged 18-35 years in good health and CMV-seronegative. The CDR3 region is CASSLALGIGTGGNYGYTF. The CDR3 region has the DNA TGTGCCAGCAGCTTAGCGTTAGGAATCGGGACAGGGGGCAACTATGGCTACACCTTC.